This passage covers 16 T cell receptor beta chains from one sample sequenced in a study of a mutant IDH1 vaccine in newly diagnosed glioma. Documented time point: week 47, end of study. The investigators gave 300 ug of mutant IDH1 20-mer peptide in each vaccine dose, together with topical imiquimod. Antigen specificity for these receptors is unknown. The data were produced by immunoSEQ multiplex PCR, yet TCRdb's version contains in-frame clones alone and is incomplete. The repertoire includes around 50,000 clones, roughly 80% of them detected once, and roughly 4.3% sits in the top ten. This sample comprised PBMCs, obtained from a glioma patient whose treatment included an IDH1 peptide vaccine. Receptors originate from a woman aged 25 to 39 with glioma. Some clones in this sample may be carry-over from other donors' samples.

CDR3 protein: CASSKGQAVTQYF. The DNA of the CDR3 is TGCGCCAGCAGCAAGGGACAAGCGGTGACCCAGTACTTC. This chain links TRBV10-2 with TRBJ2-5, with D maybe TRBD1 (6 bases). The CDR3 is 13 amino acids. V lost 6 bases to trimming and J lost 7 bases, with 15 bases between them. CDR1 and CDR2 (germline): WSHSY, SAAADI.

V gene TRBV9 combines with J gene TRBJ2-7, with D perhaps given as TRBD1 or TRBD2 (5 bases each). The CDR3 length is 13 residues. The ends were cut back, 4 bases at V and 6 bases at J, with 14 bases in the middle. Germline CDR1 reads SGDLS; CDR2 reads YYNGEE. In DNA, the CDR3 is TGTGCCAGCAGCCCTCCCCGGGACCCCGAGCAGTACTTC. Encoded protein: CASSPPRDPEQYF.

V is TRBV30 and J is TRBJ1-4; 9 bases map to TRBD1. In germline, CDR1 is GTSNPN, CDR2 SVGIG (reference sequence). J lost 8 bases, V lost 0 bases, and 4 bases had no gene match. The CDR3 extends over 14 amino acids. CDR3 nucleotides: TGTGCCTGGAGTGTACGGGACAGGGAGGAAAAACTGTTTTTT. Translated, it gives CAWSVRDREEKLFF.

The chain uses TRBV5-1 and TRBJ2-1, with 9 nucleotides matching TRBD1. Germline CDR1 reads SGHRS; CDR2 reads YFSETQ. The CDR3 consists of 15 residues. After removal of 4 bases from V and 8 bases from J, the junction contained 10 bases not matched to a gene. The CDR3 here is CASSKGQGAYHEQFF. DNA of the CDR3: TGCGCCAGCAGCAAGGGACAGGGTGCTTACCATGAGCAGTTCTTC.

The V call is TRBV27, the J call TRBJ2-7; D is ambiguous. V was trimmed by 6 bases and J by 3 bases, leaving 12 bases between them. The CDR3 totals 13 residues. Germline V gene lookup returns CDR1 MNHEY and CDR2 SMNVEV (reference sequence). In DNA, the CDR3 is TGTGCCAGCAGCTGGCAAGTGGGCTACGAGCAGTACTTC. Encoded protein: CASSWQVGYEQYF.

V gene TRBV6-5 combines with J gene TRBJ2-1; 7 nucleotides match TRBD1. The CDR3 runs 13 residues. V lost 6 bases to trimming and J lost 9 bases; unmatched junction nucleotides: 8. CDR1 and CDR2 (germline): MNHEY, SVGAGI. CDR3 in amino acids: CASSIDREREQFF. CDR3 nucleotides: TGTGCCAGCAGCATAGACAGGGAGCGTGAGCAGTTCTTC.

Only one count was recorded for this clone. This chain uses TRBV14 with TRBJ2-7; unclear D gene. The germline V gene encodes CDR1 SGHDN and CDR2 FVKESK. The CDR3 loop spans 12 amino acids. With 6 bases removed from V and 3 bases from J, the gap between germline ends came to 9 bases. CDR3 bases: TGTGCCAGCAGTAGCACCGGCTACGAGCAGTACTTC. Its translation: CASSSTGYEQYF.

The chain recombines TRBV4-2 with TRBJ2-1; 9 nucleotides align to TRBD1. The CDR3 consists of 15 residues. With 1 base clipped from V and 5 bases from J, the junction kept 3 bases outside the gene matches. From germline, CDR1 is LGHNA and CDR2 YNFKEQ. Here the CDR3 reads CASSQGTGDHNEQFF. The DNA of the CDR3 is TGTGCCAGCAGCCAAGGGACAGGGGACCACAATGAGCAGTTCTTC.

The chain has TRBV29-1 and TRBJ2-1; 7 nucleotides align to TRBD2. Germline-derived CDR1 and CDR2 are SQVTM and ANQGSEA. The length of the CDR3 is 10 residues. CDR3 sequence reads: CAGDVNEQFF. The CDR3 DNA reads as TGCGCGGGGGATGTCAATGAGCAGTTCTTC.

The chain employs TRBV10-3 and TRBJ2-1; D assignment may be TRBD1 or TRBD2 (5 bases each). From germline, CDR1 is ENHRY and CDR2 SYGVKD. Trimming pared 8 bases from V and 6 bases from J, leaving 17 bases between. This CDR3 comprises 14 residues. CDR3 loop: CAIQEEGTLNEQFF. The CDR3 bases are TGTGCCATCCAAGAAGAAGGGACCCTCAATGAGCAGTTCTTC.

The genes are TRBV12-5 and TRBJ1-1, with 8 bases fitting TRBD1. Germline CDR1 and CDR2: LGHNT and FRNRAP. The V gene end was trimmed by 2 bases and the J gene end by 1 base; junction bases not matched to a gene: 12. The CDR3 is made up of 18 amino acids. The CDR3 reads CASGLQASTGATNTEAFF. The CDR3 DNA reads TGTGCTAGTGGTTTGCAAGCCTCGACAGGGGCGACGAACACTGAAGCTTTCTTT.

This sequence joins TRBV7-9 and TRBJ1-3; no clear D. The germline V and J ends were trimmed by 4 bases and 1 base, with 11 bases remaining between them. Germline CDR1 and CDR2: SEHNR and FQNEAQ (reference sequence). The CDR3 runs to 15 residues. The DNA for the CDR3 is TGTGCCAGCAGCTCCGGACGGCCTTCTGGAAACACCATATATTTT. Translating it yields CASSSGRPSGNTIYF.

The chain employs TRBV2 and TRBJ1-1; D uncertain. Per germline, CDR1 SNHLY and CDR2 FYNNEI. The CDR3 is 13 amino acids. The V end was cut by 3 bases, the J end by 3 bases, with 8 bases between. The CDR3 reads CASSEVQHTEAFF. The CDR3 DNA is TGTGCCAGCAGTGAGGTTCAGCACACTGAAGCTTTCTTT.

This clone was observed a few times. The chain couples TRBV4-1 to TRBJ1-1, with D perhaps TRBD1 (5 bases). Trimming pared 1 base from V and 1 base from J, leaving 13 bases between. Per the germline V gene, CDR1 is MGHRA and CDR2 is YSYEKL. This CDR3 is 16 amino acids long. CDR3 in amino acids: CASSQAGRVGNTEAFF. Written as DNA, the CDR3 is TGCGCCAGCAGCCAAGCTGGCAGGGTGGGGAACACTGAAGCTTTCTTT.

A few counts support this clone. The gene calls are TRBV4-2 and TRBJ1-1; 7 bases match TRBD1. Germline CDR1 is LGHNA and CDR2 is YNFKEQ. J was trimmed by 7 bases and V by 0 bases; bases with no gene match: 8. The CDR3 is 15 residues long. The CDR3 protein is CASSQDTTGSIEAFF. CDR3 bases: TGTGCCAGCAGCCAAGATACGACAGGGTCAATTGAAGCTTTCTTT.

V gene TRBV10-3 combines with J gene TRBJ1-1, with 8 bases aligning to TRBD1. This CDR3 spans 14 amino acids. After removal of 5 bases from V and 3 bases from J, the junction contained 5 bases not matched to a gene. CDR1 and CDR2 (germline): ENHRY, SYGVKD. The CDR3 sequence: CAISNEQGDTEAFF. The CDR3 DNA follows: TGTGCCATCAGTAACGAACAGGGGGACACTGAAGCTTTCTTT.